This T cell receptor beta chain was recorded in a study of cytotoxic CD8 clonotypes in ibrutinib-treated CLL. Trimming took off 7 bases at V and 6 bases at J, with 10 bases between the two ends. Per germline, CDR1 SGHAT and CDR2 FQNNGV. The CDR3 extends over 12 amino acids. Clones were read by immunoSEQ multiplex PCR, and TCRdb kept only the in-frame ones, dropping some. The sample contains over 250,000 clones, around 69% of which appear only once. The chain joins TRBV11-2 to TRBJ2-1; D is possibly TRBD1 (6 bases). The sequence came from a human donor with chronic lymphocytic leukemia. Source: PBMCs, taken at disease progression, from a patient treated with ibrutinib. The DNA of the CDR3 is TGTGCCAGCACCCCCAGGGGCAATGAGCAGTTCTTC. Translating it yields CASTPRGNEQFF. The full variable domain, its missing parts supplied by reference TRBV11-2 and TRBJ2-1, is EAGVAQSPRYKIIEKRQSVAFWCNPISGHATLYWYQQILGQGPKLLIQFQNNGVVDDSQLPKDRFSAERLKGVDSTLKIQPAKLEDSAVYLCASTPRGNEQFFGPGTRLTVL.